The 25 T cell receptor beta chains below were found in one sample sequenced in a study of T cells in Graves' hyperthyroidism and ophthalmopathy. TCR beta CDR3 regions were amplified from RNA. A set of HTBI primers served as the primers for a first-round RT-PCR of the TCR CDR3. TCRdb passed the multiplex PCR reads through MiXCR, listing each CDR3 protein once. The sample includes 350,000 to 400,000 distinct CDR3 sequences, about 18% of them seen just once. Sample: blood. The source of these receptors is a man aged 18-30 years with Graves' ophthalmopathy.

This clonotype showed up many times. The V and J genes are TRBV27 and TRBJ2-3; D is unclear. The germline gives CDR1 MNHEY, CDR2 SMNVEV (reference sequence). Between the trimmed V and J ends, which lost 10 bases and 2 bases, there was a span of 13 bases. This CDR3 region has 13 residues. The CDR3 region has the DNA TGTGCCACCCGAGAGTGGGCCACAGATACGCAGTATTTT. Protein product: CATREWATDTQYF.

This clonotype occurred a few times. The chain carries TRBV13 and TRBJ2-7; 7 bases are shared with TRBD1. The CDR3 totals 14 residues. V was pared by 2 bases and J by 2 bases, with 3 bases of the junction left unmatched. Germline V lookup: CDR1 PRHDT, CDR2 FYEKMQ (reference sequence). The CDR3 DNA sequence: TGTGCCAGCAGCTTAACTAGGGGGCCCTACGAGCAGTACTTC. The encoded protein is CASSLTRGPYEQYF.

This clonotype was seen many times. The rearrangement joins TRBV2 to TRBJ2-1, with D perhaps matching TRBD1 or TRBD2 (5 bases each). CDR3 length: 15 residues. The V gene lost 2 bases and the J gene lost 0 bases, with 8 bases spanning the gap. Germline V CDR1 and CDR2: SNHLY, FYNNEI. The CDR3 here is CASSEWGSSYNEQFF. CDR3 coding DNA: TGTGCCAGCAGTGAATGGGGGAGCTCCTACAATGAGCAGTTCTTC.

Remarks on this clonotype: This may be a read error, as it is one base from a much larger clone. The gene calls are TRBV12-3 or TRBV12-4 and TRBJ2-7; TRBD2 might be the D (5 bases). V was trimmed by 3 bases and J by 5 bases, leaving 14 bases between them. This CDR3 is 14 amino acids long. CDR3 DNA sequence: TGTGCCAGCAGTTTCGGGGAATCCCATCACGAGCAGTACTTC. Its protein is CASSFGESHHEQYF.

The chain has TRBV10-2 and TRBJ1-1, with D possibly TRBD1 on 6 matching bases. The germline V gene has CDR1 WSHSY and CDR2 SAAADI. V shed 7 bases and J shed 4 bases, with 10 bases lying between them. CDR3 length: 12 amino acids. The DNA for the CDR3 is TGCGCCAGCATGCAGGGGTCCACTGAAGCTTTCTTT. As protein: CASMQGSTEAFF.

The table lists this clonotype with a few counts. The junction differs from germline at one of its ends, possibly a read error. This chain joins TRBV7-2 and TRBJ2-1, with a possible D match to TRBD2 (5 bases). CDR1 is SGHTA and CDR2 is FQGNSA in the germline V gene. The CDR3 runs 13 residues. CDR3 loop: CASSLGPSNERFF. The CDR3 DNA reads TGTGCCAGCAGCTTAGGTCCTAGCAATGAGCGGTTCTTC.

This clonotype was seen at least ten times. The CDR3 region is CASSFRQGGSEAFF. Here the CDR3 DNA reads TGTGCCAGCAGTTTTAGACAGGGTGGCTCTGAAGCTTTCTTT. The chain combines TRBV12-3 or TRBV12-4 with TRBJ1-1; the match to TRBD1 covers 7 bases. CDR3 length: 14 amino acids. The V gene end was trimmed by 3 bases and the J gene end by 6 bases; junction bases not matched to a gene: 7.

This clonotype was counted at least ten times. The chain joins TRBV3-1 to TRBJ1-2, with 7 bases aligning to TRBD1. CDR3 length: 15 amino acids. Germline V gives CDR1 LGHDT, CDR2 YNNKEL (reference sequence). Unmatched junction bases numbered 8, after V lost 2 bases and J lost 5 bases. The CDR3 nucleotides are TGTGCCAGCAGCCAAACAGGGGAGGTAGTTTATGGCTACACCTTC. This encodes CASSQTGEVVYGYTF.

The chain is built from TRBV28 and TRBJ1-5, with no clear D. Trimming shortened V by 1 base and J by 4 bases, and 17 bases separated the two germline ends. Germline V gene data show CDR1 as MDHEN and CDR2 as SYDVKM. The CDR3 spans 17 residues. The DNA for the CDR3 is TGTGCCAGCAGTTTATTGAACCTCAGTCATGTGAATCAGCCCCAGCATTTT. This sequence encodes CASSLLNLSHVNQPQHF.

This chain uses TRBV3-1 with TRBJ2-3; D might be TRBD1 or TRBD2, each matching 6 bases. Germline V gives CDR1 LGHDT, CDR2 YNNKEL (reference sequence). With 5 bases removed from V and 5 bases from J, the gap between germline ends came to 17 bases. The CDR3 spans 15 residues. Here the CDR3 DNA reads TGTGCCAGCAGCGTAGAGGGGGGACTGGGAGATACGCAGTATTTT. Translated: CASSVEGGLGDTQYF.

This clonotype was found many times. This chain joins TRBV20-1 and TRBJ1-6; 7 positions match TRBD1. The junction had 9 bases not matched to a gene; V was cut back by 3 bases and J by 10 bases. Germline CDR1 reads DFQATT; CDR2 reads SNEGSKA (reference sequence). This CDR3 has 14 amino acids. In DNA form, the CDR3 reads TGCAGTGCTAGGGACGGGACAGAGAGCTCACCCCTCCACTTT. As protein: CSARDGTESSPLHF.

In this sample, this clonotype turned up many times. This chain joins TRBV20-1 and TRBJ1-1; D is ambiguous. In germline, CDR1 is DFQATT, CDR2 SNEGSKA (reference sequence). Trimming took off 5 bases at V and 4 bases at J, with 11 bases between the two ends. The CDR3 runs 12 residues. CDR3 DNA sequence: TGCAGTGCTCCTACCTCGGGCACTGAAGCTTTCTTT. This gives the protein CSAPTSGTEAFF.

This rearrangement joins TRBV18 to TRBJ1-2; TRBD1 is a possible D gene (5 bases). V shed 0 bases and J shed 2 bases, with 13 bases lying between them. The CDR3 sequence is 16 residues long. Per germline, CDR1 KGHSH and CDR2 LQKENI. The CDR3 protein is CASSPPNPGRNYGYTF. The CDR3 coding sequence is TGTGCCAGCTCACCACCGAATCCGGGGCGCAACTATGGCTACACCTTC.

The chain joins TRBV5-1 to TRBJ2-3, with 12 bases that match TRBD2. Germline lookup yields CDR1 SGHRS and CDR2 YFSETQ. After removal of 5 bases from V and 2 bases from J, the junction contained 12 bases not matched to a gene. This CDR3 has 18 residues. CDR3 nucleotide sequence: TGCGCCAGCAGTTTCCGCCGACTAGCGGGGGCCGACACAGATACGCAGTATTTT. Protein sequence: CASSFRRLAGADTDTQYF. The full variable domain, in which reference TRBV5-1 and TRBJ2-3 provide the parts outside the CDR3, is KAGVTQTPRYLIKTRGQQVTLSCSPISGHRSVSWYQQTPGQGLQFLFEYFSETQRNKGNFPGRFSGRQFSNSRSEMNVSTLELGDSALYLCASSFRRLAGADTDTQYFGPGTRLTVL.

This chain joins TRBV3-1 and TRBJ2-3; TRBD2 matches at 14 bases. Germline loops: CDR1 LGHDT, CDR2 YNNKEL (reference sequence). With V trimmed by 5 bases and J by 3 bases, 13 bases remained unmatched. CDR3 size: 19 residues. CDR3 DNA sequence: TGTGCCAGCAGCGCAAGCCCGGGACTAGCGGGGGAGGGAACAGATACGCAGTATTTT. Its protein is CASSASPGLAGEGTDTQYF.

Of note for this clonotype: It may be a read error: a sequence one base away is much more abundant. This chain joins TRBV7-9 and TRBJ2-1; 12 bases agree with TRBD2. From germline, CDR1 is SEHNR and CDR2 FQNEAQ (reference sequence). This CDR3 comprises 16 residues. The J segment lost 9 bases and the V segment lost 6 bases, leaving 12 bases of the junction unmatched. This chain's CDR3 is CASSRDSSGGAFEQFF. CDR3 DNA: TGTGCCAGCAGTCGGGACTCTAGCGGGGGGGCCTTTGAGCAGTTCTTC.

The rearrangement uses TRBV6-2 or TRBV6-3 and TRBJ1-3, with TRBD1 as a possible D gene (5 bases). This CDR3 has 15 amino acids. The ends were cut back, 5 bases at V and 0 bases at J, with 11 bases in the middle. Germline V lookup: CDR1 MNHEY, CDR2 SVGEGT. As DNA, the CDR3 is TGTGCCAGCAGTCGGGACGTACTCTCTGGAAACACCATATATTTT. Translating it yields CASSRDVLSGNTIYF.

This clonotype was seen a few times. The chain is built from TRBV3-1 and TRBJ2-7; TRBD2 matches 7 bases. J lost 2 bases, V lost 1 base, and 8 bases had no gene match. CDR1 LGHDT and CDR2 YNNKEL come from the germline V gene (reference sequence). This CDR3 spans 16 amino acids. This CDR3 reads CASSQGAWRGTYEQYF. The CDR3 region has the DNA TGTGCCAGCAGCCAAGGTGCTTGGCGGGGGACCTACGAGCAGTACTTC.

This clonotype was detected ten times or more. The V and J genes are TRBV7-2 and TRBJ1-5; TRBD1 might be the D (5 bases). The V gene's germline CDR1 is SGHTA and CDR2 FQGNSA. This CDR3 contains 16 residues. Trimming stripped 2 bases from V and 1 base from J, with 12 bases between. CDR3 residues: CASSLTGRASNQPQHF. DNA for the CDR3: TGTGCCAGCAGCTTAACAGGCAGGGCCAGCAATCAGCCCCAGCATTTT.

The chain carries TRBV9 and TRBJ2-1, with TRBD1 matching over 8 bases. The V gene's germline CDR1 is SGDLS and CDR2 YYNGEE. The CDR3 contains 15 residues. Trimming at V came to 0 bases and at J to 4 bases, leaving 3 bases not matched to a gene. CDR3 protein: CASSVGTGPYNEQFF. The CDR3 bases are TGTGCCAGCAGCGTAGGGACAGGGCCTTACAATGAGCAGTTCTTC.

This clonotype was recorded many times. V is TRBV3-1 and J is TRBJ1-4, with 8 bases identical to TRBD1. Germline trimming cut 1 base from V and 8 bases from J; bases unmatched to any gene: 9. The CDR3 consists of 16 residues. Germline V gene data show CDR1 as LGHDT and CDR2 as YNNKEL (reference sequence). Here the CDR3 DNA reads TGTGCCAGCAGCCAAGTAGCCGGACAGGGAAACGAAAAACTGTTTTTT. This encodes CASSQVAGQGNEKLFF.

In its sample, this clonotype was seen many times. The V and J genes are TRBV6-1 and TRBJ2-5; 11 nucleotides match TRBD2. Per the germline V gene, CDR1 is MNHNS and CDR2 is SASEGT. This CDR3 contains 15 residues. Unmatched junction bases numbered 2, after V lost 3 bases and J lost 2 bases. CDR3 sequence (DNA): TGTGCCAGCAGTGATGCTAGCGGGGGGCAAGAGACCCAGTACTTC. This gives the protein CASSDASGGQETQYF.

There are a few counts of this clonotype. This chain joins TRBV7-9 and TRBJ2-1, with 16 bases lining up with TRBD2. J gave up 0 bases and V 5 bases, and 16 bases lay outside the gene matches. This CDR3 is built from 22 residues. Germline-derived CDR1 and CDR2 are SEHNR and FQNEAQ (reference sequence). The DNA for the CDR3 is TGTGCCAGCAGCCATGACGGGACTAGCGGGGGGGCCCTTTTTAGCTCCTACAATGAGCAGTTCTTC. This translates into CASSHDGTSGGALFSSYNEQFF.

V and J are TRBV7-9 and TRBJ2-7, with D tentatively TRBD1 (6 bases). There are 14 residues in the CDR3. Per germline, CDR1 SEHNR and CDR2 FQNEAQ (reference sequence). V lost 5 bases and J 4 bases, leaving 15 bases between the germline ends. CDR3 amino acids: CASSAPTGIYEQYF. The CDR3 bases are TGTGCCAGCAGCGCTCCGACAGGAATTTACGAGCAGTACTTC.

This clonotype has at least ten counts. The chain uses TRBV27 and TRBJ2-7; possibly TRBD1 for D (5 bases). Germline CDR1 and CDR2: MNHEY and SMNVEV (reference sequence). CDR3 size: 15 residues. V was cut by 6 bases and J by 3 bases, with 18 bases left in between. The CDR3 DNA reads as TGTGCCAGCAGAGCCGAGGCAAGGGGTCGCTACGAGCAGTACTTC. Encoded protein: CASRAEARGRYEQYF.